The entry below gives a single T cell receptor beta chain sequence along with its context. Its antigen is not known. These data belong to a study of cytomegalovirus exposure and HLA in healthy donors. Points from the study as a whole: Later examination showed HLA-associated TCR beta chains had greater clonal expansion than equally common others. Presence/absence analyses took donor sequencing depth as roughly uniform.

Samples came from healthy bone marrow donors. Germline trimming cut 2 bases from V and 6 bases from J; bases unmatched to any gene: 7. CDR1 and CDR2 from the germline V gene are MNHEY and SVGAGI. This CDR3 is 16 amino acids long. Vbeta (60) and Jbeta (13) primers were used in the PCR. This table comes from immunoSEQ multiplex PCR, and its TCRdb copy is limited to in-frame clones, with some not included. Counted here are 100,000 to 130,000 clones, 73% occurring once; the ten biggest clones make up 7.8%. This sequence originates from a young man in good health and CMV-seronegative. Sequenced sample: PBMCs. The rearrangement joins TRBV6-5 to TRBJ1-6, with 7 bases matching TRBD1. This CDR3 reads CASSYTTGQINSPLHF. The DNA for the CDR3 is TGTGCCAGCAGTTACACCACGGGACAGATTAATTCACCCCTCCACTTT.